Listed below are T cell receptor beta chains from one sample, sequenced in a study of T cell changes during pregnancy in multiple sclerosis. Sequencing used immunoSEQ multiplex PCR; TCRdb keeps in-frame clones, though not all of them. The top ten clones hold about 0.9% of a sample with just under 60,000 clones, around 92% of them seen once. The sample here was peripheral blood, taken in the first trimester of pregnancy. These receptors came from a female donor with multiple sclerosis, enrolled in a pregnancy study. Each CDR3 is given with its conserved first and last residue. A D gene is named only where the DNA matches it firmly. Where a row states a size, it is once, few, many or the class of an expanded clone; other rows omit it.

d_call	j_call	v_call	clone_size	cdr3_aa	cdr3_nt
.	TRBJ2-7	TRBV2	.	CASSRGYYEQYF	TGTGCCAGCAGTAGGGGATACTACGAGCAGTACTTC
TRBD2	TRBJ2-5	TRBV7-6	once	CASSLDVAGGQETQYF	TGTGCCAGCAGCTTAGATGTAGCGGGGGGACAAGAGACCCAGTACTTC
TRBD1	TRBJ1-4	TRBV5-4	.	CASSSGTDNEKLFF	TGTGCCAGCAGCTCCGGGACAGATAATGAAAAACTGTTTTTT
TRBD1	TRBJ1-6	TRBV5-1	once	CASSLGQGVDSPLHF	TGCGCCAGCAGCTTGGGACAGGGAGTAGATTCACCCCTCCACTTT
TRBD1	TRBJ1-1	TRBV9	.	CASSGTGQGLAEAFF	TGTGCCAGCAGCGGGACGGGACAGGGTTTAGCTGAAGCTTTCTTT
.	TRBJ1-4	TRBV5-4	.	CASSFQSNEKLFF	TGTGCCAGCAGCTTCCAGTCTAATGAAAAACTGTTTTTT
.	TRBJ1-6	TRBV27	.	CASSLVRNNSPLHF	TGTGCCAGCAGTTTGGTCAGAAATAATTCACCCCTCCACTTT
.	TRBJ1-3	TRBV9	.	CASSGTGTGNTIYF	TGTGCCAGCAGCGGTACAGGGACTGGAAACACCATATATTTT
.	TRBJ1-2	TRBV7-8	.	CASSPQVRYGYTF	TGTGCCAGCTCGCCACAGGTCCGCTATGGCTACACCTTC
.	TRBJ1-2	TRBV6-1	.	CASSEARGPFYGYTF	TGTGCCAGCAGTGAAGCGCGGGGCCCGTTCTATGGCTACACCTTC
.	TRBJ1-4	TRBV19	once	CASSYNTVNEKLFF	TGTGCCAGTAGTTATAACACCGTAAATGAAAAACTGTTTTTT